Listed here is a single T cell receptor beta chain. Its antigen is not identified. V was pared by 3 bases and J by 3 bases, with 9 bases between. This CDR3 comprises 13 residues. CDR1 is KGHSH and CDR2 is LQKENI in the germline V gene. In TCRdb, the multiplex PCR reads were re-called with MiXCR into one record per CDR3 protein. The data contain 30,000 to 40,000 distinct CDR3 sequences, 36% of them singletons. This specimen comes from a study of breast tumors, draining lymph nodes, adjacent tissues. Study results and limitations: Data fit most tumor T cells coming from lymph node, expanding in tumor.

The chain combines TRBV18 with TRBJ2-7, with D tentatively TRBD1 (5 bases). Sequenced input: breast tumor tissue. The receptor was derived from a female donor with breast cancer. Some clones in this sample may be carry-over from other donors' samples. The CDR3 DNA reads TGTGCCAGCTCACCCGACAGCTTCTACGAGCAGTACTTC. Its protein product is CASSPDSFYEQYF.